The 27 T cell receptor beta chains in this list originate from one sample, sequenced in a study of blood T cell repertoires in COVID-19. Repertoires were generated with immunoSEQ multiplex PCR, while TCRdb's copy carries only in-frame clones and drops some. The sample shows a few hundred thousand clones, 90% of them seen only once. The sample consisted of peripheral blood. Receptors originate from a woman in her fifties or sixties with COVID-19, enrolled during active disease.

The chain uses TRBV6-2 or TRBV6-3 and TRBJ2-7; 9 bases align to TRBD1. CDR1 is MNHEY, CDR2 SVGEGT, per germline. V shed 6 bases and J 2 bases; nucleotides not matched to a gene: 8. This CDR3 spans 15 amino acids. CDR3 in DNA: TGTGCCAGCAGCCGACATAACAGGGGGCCCTACGAGCAGTACTTC. This gives the protein CASSRHNRGPYEQYF.

This chain uses TRBV10-1 with TRBJ2-4, with a possible D match to TRBD1 (6 bases). The CDR3 consists of 18 residues. With 3 bases removed from V and 3 bases from J, the gap between germline ends came to 21 bases. Germline V gives CDR1 WNHNN, CDR2 SYGVQD (reference sequence). The CDR3 DNA reads TGCGCCAGCAGTGATAACCCGACATCCAGGGGAAGCAAAAACATTCAGTACTTC. Translated, it gives CASSDNPTSRGSKNIQYF.

The chain links TRBV7-2 to TRBJ1-3; a weak D match, TRBD1 (6 bases). This CDR3 spans 16 amino acids. Trimming took off 2 bases at V and 7 bases at J, with 18 bases between the two ends. The V gene's germline CDR1 is SGHTA and CDR2 FQGNSA. CDR3 amino acids: CASSLSAGENRNTIYF. The CDR3 nucleotides read TGTGCCAGCAGCTTATCGGCAGGGGAAAACCGGAACACCATATATTTT.

The rearrangement joins TRBV19 to TRBJ2-7; the match to TRBD1 covers 9 bases. In germline, CDR1 is LNHDA, CDR2 SQIVND (reference sequence). Trimming removed 1 base from V and 0 bases from J; junction bases left unmatched: 1. This CDR3 has 15 residues. The CDR3 DNA follows: TGTGCCAGTAGTATAGTACAGGGGGCCTCCTACGAGCAGTACTTC. Amino acid sequence: CASSIVQGASYEQYF.

This chain joins TRBV13 and TRBJ1-2, with D uncertain. The CDR3 runs 12 residues. Trimming took off 8 bases at V and 2 bases at J, with 9 bases between the two ends. Germline V gene data show CDR1 as PRHDT and CDR2 as FYEKMQ (reference sequence). The CDR3, as DNA: TGTGCCAGCTCTCGGGAGAACTATGGCTACACCTTC. Amino acids: CASSRENYGYTF.

V is TRBV6-5 and J is TRBJ1-4, with 7 bases that match TRBD1. V gave up 0 bases and J gave up 10 bases; unmatched junction bases: 8. From germline, CDR1 is MNHEY and CDR2 SVGAGI. This CDR3 region has 15 residues. The CDR3 reads CASSYSRQGEAKLFF. The CDR3 DNA reads as TGTGCCAGCAGTTACTCTCGGCAGGGGGAGGCAAAACTGTTTTTT.

The chain has TRBV19 and TRBJ1-6, with 9 bases lining up with TRBD1. This CDR3 contains 16 residues. J gave up 9 bases and V 4 bases, and 10 bases lay outside the gene matches. The germline CDR1 and CDR2 sequences are LNHDA and SQIVND (reference sequence). This CDR3 reads CASSTLQGQGGSPLHF. The CDR3 DNA is TGTGCCAGTAGTACCCTCCAGGGACAGGGAGGTTCACCCCTCCACTTT.

This sequence joins TRBV6-5 and TRBJ1-2, with 7 nucleotides matching TRBD1. Per germline, CDR1 MNHEY and CDR2 SVGAGI. The V segment lost 4 bases and the J segment 6 bases; nucleotides outside the gene matches: 5. The length of the CDR3 is 13 residues. CDR3 sequence: CASSSLGQDGYTF. CDR3 in DNA: TGTGCCAGCAGTTCTCTAGGACAGGATGGCTACACCTTC.

This clone was found once. This sequence joins TRBV6-2 or TRBV6-3 and TRBJ2-7; no definite D call. Germline values: CDR1 MNHEY, CDR2 SVGEGT. The V and J ends lost 6 bases and 1 base respectively, with 7 bases between them. This CDR3 contains 12 residues. For the CDR3, the DNA is TGTGCCAGCAGCTCGGTTTCCTACGAGCAGTACTTC. Translation: CASSSVSYEQYF.

The J gene is TRBJ1-2, the V gene TRBV7-9, with TRBD1 matching over 8 bases. The CDR3 loop spans 13 amino acids. J lost 3 bases, V lost 5 bases, and 2 bases had no gene match. Germline V gives CDR1 SEHNR, CDR2 FQNEAQ (reference sequence). DNA for the CDR3: TGTGCCAGCAGCCAGACAGGGGACTATGGCTACACCTTC. It specifies CASSQTGDYGYTF.

The chain employs TRBV7-2 and TRBJ1-4, with 9 positions matching TRBD1. The CDR3 spans 15 residues. In germline, CDR1 is SGHTA, CDR2 FQGNSA. With 5 bases clipped from V and 8 bases from J, the junction kept 9 bases outside the gene matches. CDR3 protein: CASSPSGTGSEKLFF. CDR3 in DNA: TGTGCCAGCAGCCCATCCGGGACAGGGAGCGAAAAACTGTTTTTT.

The chain employs TRBV30 and TRBJ2-5; the match to TRBD2 covers 7 bases. V gave up 1 base and J gave up 5 bases; unmatched junction bases: 10. The germline V gene encodes CDR1 GTSNPN and CDR2 SVGIG (reference sequence). CDR3 size: 15 residues. CDR3 sequence (DNA): TGTGCCTGGAGTGATGGGACTAACTATTTGGAGACCCAGTACTTC. Translating it yields CAWSDGTNYLETQYF. Based on the CDR3 plus reference TRBV30 and TRBJ2-5, the full variable domain is SQTIHQWPATLVQPVGSPLSLECTVEGTSNPNLYWYRQAAGRGLQLLFYSVGIGQISSEVPQNLSASRPQDRQFILSSKKLLLSDSGFYLCAWSDGTNYLETQYFGPGTRLLVL.

The gene calls are TRBV11-2 and TRBJ2-7; D unresolved. The CDR3 runs to 11 residues. The V and J ends lost 5 bases and 6 bases respectively, with 8 bases between them. Germline CDR1 SGHAT, CDR2 FQNNGV. The CDR3 DNA follows: TGTGCCAGCAGCAGTCCGGGCGAGCAGTACTTC. Translating gives CASSSPGEQYF.

The J gene is TRBJ1-1, the V gene TRBV27, with TRBD1 matching over 9 bases. The germline V gene has CDR1 MNHEY and CDR2 SMNVEV (reference sequence). The CDR3 extends over 22 amino acids. Losses at the gene ends were 5 bases for V and 10 bases for J; bases not matched to a gene: 35. The CDR3 sequence: CASSPTTIASKTPGQGTLRAFF. For the CDR3, the DNA is TGTGCCAGCAGTCCAACCACCATCGCATCCAAGACTCCGGGACAGGGCACCCTTAGAGCTTTCTTT.

This chain links TRBV3-1 (or the pseudogene TRBV3-2) with TRBJ2-1; maybe TRBD2 (6 bases). The CDR3 totals 15 residues. Germline V gene sequence: CDR1 LGHDT, CDR2 YNNKEL (reference sequence). V lost 4 bases and J lost 8, with 18 bases in between. The CDR3, as DNA: TGTGCCAGCAGCCCCTATGTCGGGAGAGGGGATGAGCAGTTCTTC. This encodes CASSPYVGRGDEQFF.

This chain links TRBV11-3 with TRBJ2-2; perhaps TRBD2 as D (6 bases). The germline V gene encodes CDR1 SGHNT and CDR2 YENEEA. V shed 1 base and J shed 5 bases, with 8 bases lying between them. The CDR3 spans 14 residues. In DNA, the CDR3 is TGTGCCAGCAGCTTAGGTGGAGGGACCGGGGAGCTGTTTTTT. It is translated as CASSLGGGTGELFF.

The chain joins TRBV7-2 to TRBJ2-7; D may be TRBD1 (6 bases). The CDR3 is 15 amino acids. Germline V gene data show CDR1 as SGHTA and CDR2 as FQGNSA. Trimming removed 0 bases from V and 3 bases from J, with 12 bases in between. CDR3 DNA sequence: TGTGCCAGCAGCTTAGCGCAGGGGCTACTCTACGAGCAGTACTTC. Translation gives CASSLAQGLLYEQYF.

For the CDR3, the DNA is TGTGCCAGCAGTTTATTGGGACAGTCGAGCAATCAGCCCCAGCATTTT. Translated, it gives CASSLLGQSSNQPQHF. The rearrangement joins TRBV27 to TRBJ1-5; 7 bases line up with TRBD1. The CDR3 has 16 amino acids. Unmatched junction bases numbered 4, after V lost 1 base and J lost 1 base. Germline-derived CDR1 and CDR2 are MNHEY and SMNVEV (reference sequence).

The CDR3 protein is CASSIALGVAGGPGAKNIQYF. The DNA for the CDR3 is TGTGCCAGTAGTATAGCTCTGGGGGTAGCGGGAGGGCCGGGGGCCAAAAACATTCAGTACTTC. This rearrangement joins TRBV19 to TRBJ2-4, with 11 bases identical to TRBD2. Germline V gene sequence: CDR1 LNHDA, CDR2 SQIVND (reference sequence). V gave up 1 base and J gave up 1 base; unmatched junction bases: 15. The CDR3 is 21 residues long.

The table lists this clone with a few counts. The CDR3 region is CASSPGQASTDTQYF. Here the CDR3 DNA reads TGTGCCAGCAGCCCAGGACAGGCTAGCACAGATACGCAGTATTTT. The gene calls are TRBV7-3 and TRBJ2-3; 7 bases are a match to TRBD1. The CDR3 extends over 15 amino acids. Germline assignment: CDR1 SGHTA and CDR2 FQGTGA. V shed 5 bases and J 0 bases; nucleotides not matched to a gene: 5.

The table lists this clone with a count of one. The chain is built from TRBV11-3 and TRBJ2-1; a weak D match, TRBD1 (5 bases). This CDR3 spans 12 amino acids. The germline CDR1 and CDR2 sequences are SGHNT and YENEEA. V shed 2 bases and J shed 8 bases, with 7 bases lying between them. In DNA form, the CDR3 reads TGTGCCAGCAGCTTAAGGGGTCATGAGCAGTTCTTC. It specifies CASSLRGHEQFF.

The chain is built from TRBV11-2 and TRBJ1-2, with 8 bases fitting TRBD1. Trimming cost V 5 bases and J 8 bases; bases outside gene matches: 4. The CDR3 length is 12 residues. Germline V gives CDR1 SGHAT, CDR2 FQNNGV. CDR3 DNA: TGTGCCAGCAGCCTCGGACAGGGCGGCTACACCTTC. Protein product: CASSLGQGGYTF. Based on the CDR3 plus reference TRBV11-2 and TRBJ1-2, the full variable domain is EAGVAQSPRYKIIEKRQSVAFWCNPISGHATLYWYQQILGQGPKLLIQFQNNGVVDDSQLPKDRFSAERLKGVDSTLKIQPAKLEDSAVYLCASSLGQGGYTFGSGTRLTVV.

The rearrangement links TRBV5-1 to TRBJ2-3, with 7 bases identical to TRBD1. The CDR3 consists of 14 residues. Germline-derived CDR1 and CDR2 are SGHRS and YFSETQ. The V and J ends lost 4 bases and 3 bases, in that order; junction bases with no gene match: 5. CDR3 nucleotides: TGCGCCAGCAGCATTTTGGACAGGACAGATACGCAGTATTTT. As protein: CASSILDRTDTQYF.

The chain combines TRBV18 with TRBJ2-7; 9 nucleotides agree with TRBD2. Germline values: CDR1 KGHSH, CDR2 LQKENI. CDR3 length: 14 residues. J lost 5 bases, V lost 2 bases, and 4 bases had no gene match. Here the CDR3 reads CASSPGLAINEQYF. CDR3 DNA: TGTGCCAGCTCACCAGGACTAGCGATCAACGAGCAGTACTTC.

The table lists this clone with a count of one. V gene TRBV5-1 combines with J gene TRBJ1-2; TRBD1 might be the D (5 bases). The CDR3 consists of 17 residues. Trimming removed 6 bases from V and 2 bases from J, with 23 bases in between. Per germline, CDR1 SGHRS and CDR2 YFSETQ. DNA for the CDR3: TGCGCCAGCACCCCCCTGGCCGGGGGGAATATCAACTATGGCTACACCTTC. The encoded protein is CASTPLAGGNINYGYTF.

The rearrangement links TRBV5-1 to TRBJ1-4; perhaps TRBD1 as D (5 bases). Trimming cost V 3 bases and J 8 bases, with 14 bases left between them. CDR1 is SGHRS, CDR2 YFSETQ, per germline. The CDR3 length is 14 residues. CDR3 DNA: TGCGCCAGCAGCTCGGGACTAAGAATGGAAAAACTGTTTTTT. Amino acids: CASSSGLRMEKLFF.

The chain combines TRBV11-3 with TRBJ2-7, with D tentatively TRBD1 (6 bases). V was shortened by 5 bases and J by 2 bases, with 13 bases between the two germline ends. The germline V gene has CDR1 SGHNT and CDR2 YENEEA. The CDR3 runs to 14 residues. CDR3 nucleotides: TGTGCCAGCAGCACCGAGGGGGTCACCTACGAGCAGTACTTC. Protein sequence: CASSTEGVTYEQYF.